A single sample is the source of the 20 T cell receptor beta chains below, sequenced in a study of human T cells and chemical hapten exposure. The time point here: pre-sensitization, week 0. Treatment defined: therapeutic diphenylcyclopropenone sensitization with weekly scalp DPC. Total RNA came from unfractionated whole blood. TCRdb used MiXCR to reprocess the RACE reads, holding one entry per CDR3 protein. This sample carries some 49,000 distinct CDR3 sequences, about 9.6% of them seen once, and the ten largest clones take 9.5% to 10%. The sample was whole blood, taken in connection with sensitization to the hapten diphenylcyclopropenone (DPC). All receptors derive from a woman aged 25 to 39 with alopecia areata. Some clones in this sample may be carry-over from other donors' samples.

This clonotype was seen more than once but under ten times. The chain recombines TRBV7-2 with TRBJ2-3, with D maybe TRBD2 (6 bases). The germline V gene encodes CDR1 SGHTA and CDR2 FQGNSA. The V gene lost 2 bases and the J gene lost 1 base, with 10 bases spanning the gap. The CDR3 is 15 amino acids. This CDR3 is CASSLQGGGTDTQYF. DNA for the CDR3: TGTGCCAGCAGCTTACAGGGAGGCGGCACAGATACGCAGTATTTT.

This clonotype was counted between two and nine times. V gene TRBV20-1 combines with J gene TRBJ2-7; 8 bases map to TRBD1. The CDR3 covers 12 residues. Germline loops: CDR1 DFQATT, CDR2 SNEGSKA (reference sequence). Unmatched junction bases numbered 1, after V lost 3 bases and J lost 3 bases. CDR3 nucleotide sequence: TGCAGTGCTAGGACAGGGGACTACGAGCAGTACTTC. The encoded protein is CSARTGDYEQYF.

V is TRBV7-9 and J is TRBJ1-1; D not resolved. Trimming removed 5 bases from V and 5 bases from J, with 12 bases in between. The CDR3 sequence is 13 residues long. CDR1 SEHNR and CDR2 FQNEAQ come from the germline V gene (reference sequence). The DNA for the CDR3 is TGTGCCAGCAGCCCGTGGATTGCTACTGAAGCTTTCTTT. It encodes CASSPWIATEAFF. The full variable domain, its missing parts supplied by reference TRBV7-9 and TRBJ1-1, is DTGVSQNPRHKITKRGQNVTFRCDPISEHNRLYWYRQTLGQGPEFLTYFQNEAQLEKSRLLSDRFSAERPKGSFSTLEIQRTEQGDSAMYLCASSPWIATEAFFGQGTRLTVV.

The J gene is TRBJ2-7, the V gene TRBV7-3; the D gene is possibly TRBD1 (5 bases). In germline, CDR1 is SGHTA, CDR2 FQGTGA. This CDR3 has 15 amino acids. Trimming stripped 5 bases from V and 5 bases from J, with 19 bases between. The CDR3 DNA reads as TGTGCCAGCAGCCTAGACAGTCGGATGCTCAACGAGCAGTACTTC. Amino acid sequence: CASSLDSRMLNEQYF.

The table lists this clonotype with many counts. The chain combines TRBV7-9 with TRBJ1-1; the D is unclear. Germline CDR1 reads SEHNR; CDR2 reads FQNEAQ (reference sequence). This CDR3 is built from 12 residues. Trimming stripped 1 base from V and 8 bases from J, with 8 bases between. The CDR3 loop reads CASSLGGEEAFF. CDR3 nucleotides: TGTGCCAGCAGCTTAGGAGGCGAAGAAGCTTTCTTT.

The chain carries TRBV6-5 and TRBJ1-1; D not resolved. The CDR3 loop spans 12 amino acids. V lost 7 bases, J lost 2 bases, and 8 bases lay in between. Germline loops: CDR1 MNHEY, CDR2 SVGAGI. The CDR3 DNA reads TGTGCCAGCATTGACGGTAACACTGAAGCTTTCTTT. As protein: CASIDGNTEAFF.

Regarding this clonotype: Since a much larger clone is just one base distant, this may be a read error. The rearrangement uses TRBV19 and TRBJ1-2; no firm D call. The CDR3 length is 13 residues. CDR1 and CDR2 (germline): LNHDA, SQIVND (reference sequence). CDR3 sequence: CASSIGPLDGYNF. For the CDR3, the DNA is TGTGCCAGTAGTATTGGTCCACTTGATGGCTACAACTTC.

There are a few counts of this clonotype. V gene TRBV19 combines with J gene TRBJ2-5, with 8 bases fitting TRBD2. CDR1 is LNHDA and CDR2 is SQIVND in the germline V gene (reference sequence). This CDR3 has 18 residues. Trimming at V came to 3 bases and at J to 5 bases, leaving 17 bases not matched to a gene. The CDR3 reads CASSILAGGGPARETQYF. The DNA of the CDR3 is TGTGCCAGTAGTATCCTTGCTGGCGGGGGGCCCGCCAGGGAGACCCAGTACTTC.

There are many counts of this clonotype. V gene TRBV28 combines with J gene TRBJ2-5; D remains ambiguous. Germline CDR1 reads MDHEN; CDR2 reads SYDVKM. This CDR3 comprises 14 residues. V lost 3 bases, J lost 5 bases, and 13 bases lay in between. The CDR3, as DNA: TGTGCCAGCAGTTTCGAAGTACCCGGTGAGACCCAGTACTTC. It yields the protein CASSFEVPGETQYF.

The CDR3: CASSLGYSGELFF. CDR3 sequence (DNA): TGTGCCAGCAGTTTAGGGTATTCCGGGGAGCTGTTTTTT. The chain carries TRBV12-3 or TRBV12-4 and TRBJ2-2; D not certain. CDR3 size: 13 residues. V was shortened by 1 base and J by 6 bases, with 6 bases between the two germline ends.

There are a few counts of this clonotype. The V gene is TRBV30, the J gene TRBJ2-7; D possibly corresponds to TRBD2 (6 bases). V lost 3 bases to trimming and J lost 2 bases, with 14 bases between them. This CDR3 is 14 amino acids long. Germline V gene lookup returns CDR1 GTSNPN and CDR2 SVGIG (reference sequence). The CDR3 is CAWRRGRGTYEQYF. The CDR3 DNA follows: TGTGCCTGGAGGAGAGGACGGGGGACCTACGAGCAGTACTTC.

This clonotype was seen a single time. The chain carries TRBV7-2 and TRBJ1-4, with 8 bases matching TRBD1. The CDR3 consists of 15 residues. Germline V gene sequence: CDR1 SGHTA, CDR2 FQGNSA. V dropped 5 bases and J dropped 8; count of bases not matched to a gene: 10. CDR3 nucleotide sequence: TGTGCCAGCAGCCGCGCCGGGACAGGTAGAGAAAAACTGTTTTTT. Its translation is CASSRAGTGREKLFF. Full variable domain (rest looked up from reference TRBV7-2 and TRBJ1-4): GAGVSQSPSNKVTEKGKDVELRCDPISGHTALYWYRQSLGQGLEFLIYFQGNSAPDKSGLPSDRFSAERTGGSVSTLTIQRTQQEDSAVYLCASSRAGTGREKLFFGSGTQLSVL.

This clonotype has ten or more counts. The CDR3 nucleotides are TGTGCCAGCAGCTTGAGTCAGGGGGCGCAGAATTCACCCCTCCACTTT. This codes for CASSLSQGAQNSPLHF. V and J are TRBV5-4 and TRBJ1-6; 8 nucleotides align to TRBD1. With V trimmed by 1 base and J by 7 bases, 7 bases remained unmatched. CDR3 length equals 16 residues. The germline gives CDR1 SGHNT, CDR2 YYREEE (reference sequence).

This clonotype was detected only a few times. V and J are TRBV20-1 and TRBJ1-1; D is unresolved. Trimming removed 3 bases from V and 3 bases from J, with 8 bases in between. Germline assignment: CDR1 DFQATT and CDR2 SNEGSKA (reference sequence). The CDR3 sequence is 12 residues long. CDR3 residues: CSASPVHTEAFF. The CDR3 nucleotides read TGCAGTGCTAGCCCGGTTCACACTGAAGCTTTCTTT.

The chain links TRBV6-1 to TRBJ1-3, with a tentative D call TRBD1 (6 bases). Germline CDR1 and CDR2: MNHNS and SASEGT. Trimming left V 3 bases short and J 0 bases short, with 12 bases between. CDR3 length: 16 residues. The CDR3 region has the DNA TGTGCCAGCAGTGAGGGTCCCAGGGGCTCTGGAAACACCATATATTTT. Protein: CASSEGPRGSGNTIYF.

At least ten counts were recorded for this clonotype. The rearrangement uses TRBV20-1 and TRBJ1-1, with TRBD1 matching over 7 bases. Germline V CDR1 and CDR2: DFQATT, SNEGSKA (reference sequence). V trimming: 1 base; J trimming: 5 bases; junction bases outside the gene matches: 13. The CDR3 contains 16 residues. The CDR3 protein is CSARGAPMTGQTEAFF. DNA of the CDR3: TGCAGTGCTAGAGGAGCCCCTATGACAGGGCAGACTGAAGCTTTCTTT.

Many counts were recorded for this clonotype. The rearrangement uses TRBV9 and TRBJ1-6, with D uncertain. This CDR3 has 14 amino acids. The V end lost 3 bases, the J end lost 7 bases, and 11 bases lay between the germline ends. CDR1 is SGDLS, CDR2 YYNGEE, per germline. CDR3 sequence reads: CASSGEIWNSPLHF. CDR3 sequence (DNA): TGTGCCAGCAGCGGGGAGATATGGAATTCACCCCTCCACTTT.

In this sample, this clonotype turned up a few times. The chain links TRBV6-1 to TRBJ1-4, with D uncertain. The V end was cut by 7 bases, the J end by 11 bases, with 11 bases between. CDR1 and CDR2 from the germline V gene are MNHNS and SASEGT. This CDR3 comprises 11 residues. CDR3 in amino acids: CASKEDAKLFF. The CDR3 DNA sequence: TGTGCCAGCAAGGAGGATGCGAAACTGTTTTTT.

This clonotype was counted ten times or more. V and J are TRBV3-1 and TRBJ2-3; D tentatively fits TRBD1 or TRBD2 (7 bases each). CDR1 is LGHDT, CDR2 YNNKEL, per germline (reference sequence). V lost 1 base and J lost 3, with 11 bases in between. CDR3 size: 15 residues. The CDR3 loop is CASSQGQGGTDTQYF. As DNA, the CDR3 is TGTGCCAGCAGCCAAGGACAGGGAGGGACAGATACGCAGTATTTT.

This clonotype turned up a few times. The chain links TRBV10-2 to TRBJ1-5; the match to TRBD1 covers 9 bases. The CDR3 is made up of 13 amino acids. V gave up 7 bases and J gave up 5 bases; unmatched junction bases: 3. Germline V gene lookup returns CDR1 WSHSY and CDR2 SAAADI. The chain's CDR3 is CASKGQGDQPQHF. DNA of the CDR3: TGCGCCAGCAAGGGACAGGGAGATCAGCCCCAGCATTTT.